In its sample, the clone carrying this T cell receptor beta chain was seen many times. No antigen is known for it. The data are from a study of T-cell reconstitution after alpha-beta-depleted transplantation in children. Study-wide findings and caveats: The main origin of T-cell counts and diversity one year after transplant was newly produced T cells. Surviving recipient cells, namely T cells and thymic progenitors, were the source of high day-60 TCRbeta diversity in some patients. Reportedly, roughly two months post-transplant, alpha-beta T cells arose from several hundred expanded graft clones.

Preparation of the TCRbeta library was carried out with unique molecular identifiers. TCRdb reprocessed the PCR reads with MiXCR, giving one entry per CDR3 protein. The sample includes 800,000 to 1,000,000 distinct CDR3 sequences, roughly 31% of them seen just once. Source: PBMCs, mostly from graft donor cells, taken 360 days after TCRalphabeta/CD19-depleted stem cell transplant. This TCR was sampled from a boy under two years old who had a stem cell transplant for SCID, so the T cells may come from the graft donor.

Written as DNA, the CDR3 is TGTGCCAGCAGTTCACAGGGGGTCGAGCAGTACTTC. This sequence encodes CASSSQGVEQYF. V is TRBV27 and J is TRBJ2-7; 8 bases map to TRBD1. The CDR3 is 12 amino acids. Trimming cost V 4 bases and J 6 bases; bases outside gene matches: 2. Germline assignment: CDR1 MNHEY and CDR2 SMNVEV (reference sequence).